These 2 T cell receptor beta chains were sequenced from one sample in a study of blood T cell repertoires in COVID-19. Clones were sequenced by immunoSEQ multiplex PCR, and TCRdb holds only the in-frame ones, with some missing. This sample has approximately 80,000 clones, with roughly four fifths found just once. The sample taken for sequencing was peripheral blood. The source of these receptors is a human donor in a cohort sampled during active COVID-19.

This clone was recorded a few times. V gene TRBV20-1 combines with J gene TRBJ2-1; no reliable D call. From germline, CDR1 is DFQATT and CDR2 SNEGSKA (reference sequence). CDR3 length: 11 amino acids. Deletions cut 8 bases from V and 0 bases from J, with 5 bases between. This chain's CDR3 is CSRPSYNEQFF. The CDR3 DNA reads TGCAGTCGTCCCTCCTACAATGAGCAGTTCTTC.

The chain carries TRBV5-1 and TRBJ1-3; TRBD1 matches at 7 bases. CDR3 length: 15 amino acids. The germline CDR1 and CDR2 sequences are SGHRS and YFSETQ. The junction had 6 bases not matched to a gene; V was cut back by 0 bases and J by 6 bases. The CDR3 loop reads CASSLAGQTLNTIYF. The DNA of the CDR3 is TGCGCCAGCAGCTTGGCGGGACAGACGCTAAACACCATATATTTT.